The 28 T cell receptor beta chains presented below share a single source sample, sequenced in a study of lymphopenia after photon versus proton radiotherapy. Method: immunoSEQ multiplex PCR; TCRdb's copy keeps in-frame clones and lacks some. This sample has tens of thousands of clones; approximately 87% occur once, and the top ten carry under 14%. The material sequenced was peripheral blood, taken from a patient treated with proton-based radiotherapy. These receptors came from a man older than 75 with esophageal cancer.

The chain couples TRBV6-6 to TRBJ2-1; D possibly corresponds to TRBD1 (6 bases). CDR3 length: 16 amino acids. CDR1 is MNHNY and CDR2 is SVGAGI in the germline V gene (reference sequence). Trimming shortened V by 4 bases and J by 4 bases, and 17 bases separated the two germline ends. CDR3 nucleotides: TGTGCCAGCAGTTCCCAAGACTCAGGGGCATACAATGAGCAGTTCTTC. Amino acids: CASSSQDSGAYNEQFF.

J is TRBJ2-5 and V is TRBV5-1; 10 nucleotides match TRBD1. The J segment lost 2 bases and the V segment lost 3 bases, leaving 4 bases of the junction unmatched. Germline assignment: CDR1 SGHRS and CDR2 YFSETQ. The CDR3 has 15 amino acids. CDR3 region: CASSSRTGGQETQYF. The CDR3 nucleotides are TGCGCCAGCAGCTCACGGACAGGGGGGCAAGAGACCCAGTACTTC. Full variable domain (missing parts from reference TRBV5-1 and TRBJ2-5): KAGVTQTPRYLIKTRGQQVTLSCSPISGHRSVSWYQQTPGQGLQFLFEYFSETQRNKGNFPGRFSGRQFSNSRSEMNVSTLELGDSALYLCASSSRTGGQETQYFGPGTRLLVL.

The chain has TRBV2 and TRBJ1-2; 11 bases map to TRBD1. Trimming cost V 7 bases and J 7 bases; bases outside gene matches: 11. Germline V CDR1 and CDR2: SNHLY, FYNNEI. The length of the CDR3 is 15 residues. The CDR3 region is CASTIRTGGVGGYTF. In DNA form, the CDR3 reads TGTGCCAGCACCATCCGGACAGGGGGCGTCGGTGGCTACACCTTC.

This sequence joins TRBV5-1 and TRBJ2-5; D is possibly TRBD1 or TRBD2 (5 bases each). The germline CDR1 and CDR2 sequences are SGHRS and YFSETQ. The V end lost 4 bases, the J end lost 4 bases, and 14 bases lay between the germline ends. The CDR3 is made up of 14 amino acids. Here the CDR3 reads CASSPGRSAETQYF. The CDR3 nucleotides are TGCGCCAGCAGCCCGGGACGGTCGGCAGAGACCCAGTACTTC.

The V and J genes are TRBV27 and TRBJ2-5; 8 nucleotides agree with TRBD2. J gave up 4 bases and V 10 bases, and 5 bases lay outside the gene matches. The CDR3 extends over 12 amino acids. Per germline, CDR1 MNHEY and CDR2 SMNVEV (reference sequence). In DNA form, the CDR3 reads TGTGCCACTCGAACTAGCGGAGAGACCCAGTACTTC. It translates to CATRTSGETQYF.

This clone was seen a few times. The gene calls are TRBV5-1 and TRBJ2-5, with D perhaps TRBD2 (6 bases). This CDR3 comprises 14 residues. The germline V gene has CDR1 SGHRS and CDR2 YFSETQ. The V gene lost 4 bases and the J gene lost 5 bases, with 15 bases spanning the gap. The CDR3 sequence: CASSQGGGVETQYF. The CDR3 coding sequence is TGCGCCAGCAGCCAGGGAGGCGGGGTTGAGACCCAGTACTTC.

The chain links TRBV7-2 to TRBJ1-4, with D uncertain. The CDR3 is 16 amino acids. The ends were cut back, 1 base at V and 4 bases at J, with 13 bases in the middle. Germline V gene sequence: CDR1 SGHTA, CDR2 FQGNSA. CDR3 DNA sequence: TGTGCCAGCAGCTTAGAACTCGGGTTATATAATGAAAAACTGTTTTTT. Its protein is CASSLELGLYNEKLFF.

The genes are TRBV11-1 and TRBJ2-3, with D unclear. The CDR3 length is 15 residues. Trimming took 0 bases from V and 0 from J, leaving 7 bases between them. CDR1 is SGHAT, CDR2 FQDESV, per germline (reference sequence). CDR3 protein: CASSLASQSTDTQYF. CDR3 in DNA: TGTGCCAGCAGCTTAGCGTCCCAGAGCACAGATACGCAGTATTTT.

This sequence joins TRBV5-1 and TRBJ1-3; D possibly corresponds to TRBD1 (5 bases). V was pared by 5 bases and J by 4 bases, with 13 bases between. The CDR3 contains 14 residues. In germline, CDR1 is SGHRS, CDR2 YFSETQ. CDR3 protein: CASRDNSAGNTIYF. As DNA, the CDR3 is TGCGCCAGCAGGGACAACTCGGCGGGAAACACCATATATTTT. The full variable domain, completed using reference TRBV5-1 and TRBJ1-3, is KAGVTQTPRYLIKTRGQQVTLSCSPISGHRSVSWYQQTPGQGLQFLFEYFSETQRNKGNFPGRFSGRQFSNSRSEMNVSTLELGDSALYLCASRDNSAGNTIYFGEGSWLTVV.

The rearrangement joins TRBV5-1 to TRBJ2-3; D is unclear. V was pared by 1 base and J by 0 bases, with 6 bases between. The CDR3 totals 14 residues. Per germline, CDR1 SGHRS and CDR2 YFSETQ. CDR3 in DNA: TGCGCCAGCAGCTTGTTGCAAAGCACAGATACGCAGTATTTT. Translating it yields CASSLLQSTDTQYF.

This clone was counted a few times. The J gene is TRBJ1-3, the V gene TRBV6-1; TRBD1 is a possible D gene (6 bases). V lost 2 bases and J 11 bases, leaving 22 bases between the germline ends. CDR3 size: 16 residues. Germline assignment: CDR1 MNHNS and CDR2 SASEGT. The CDR3 region is CASSEKGGAAVRAIYF. Here the CDR3 DNA reads TGTGCCAGCAGTGAAAAGGGGGGTGCGGCTGTGAGGGCCATATATTTT.

This chain connects TRBV5-6 to TRBJ1-2; TRBD1 is a possible D gene (5 bases). V gave up 4 bases and J gave up 4 bases, with 17 bases separating them. Germline V gene sequence: CDR1 SGHDT, CDR2 YYEEEE. The CDR3 loop spans 15 amino acids. The CDR3 here is CASSPPGRGRYGYTF. CDR3 DNA sequence: TGTGCCAGCAGCCCTCCGGGACGGGGACGCTATGGCTACACCTTC.

This chain uses TRBV7-2 with TRBJ2-3; D call uncertain. With 0 bases removed from V and 9 bases from J, the gap between germline ends came to 10 bases. Germline V gene data show CDR1 as SGHTA and CDR2 as FQGNSA. This CDR3 comprises 13 residues. The CDR3 protein is CASSLAAKDTQYF. CDR3 nucleotides: TGTGCCAGCAGCTTAGCGGCCAAAGACACGCAGTATTTT.

The rearrangement joins TRBV4-1 to TRBJ2-5; D might be TRBD2 (7 bases). CDR3 length equals 15 residues. V lost 4 bases to trimming and J lost 5 bases, with 17 bases between them. Germline CDR1 reads MGHRA; CDR2 reads YSYEKL. CDR3 in amino acids: CASSLGLVTGETQYF. CDR3 sequence (DNA): TGCGCCAGCAGCCTCGGACTAGTGACAGGCGAGACCCAGTACTTC.

The chain couples TRBV6-5 to TRBJ1-1; D remains unclear. Trimming removed 3 bases at V and 2 bases at J, with 7 bases between. Looked up from germline, CDR1 is MNHEY and CDR2 is SVGAGI. The CDR3 runs to 13 residues. The CDR3 protein is CASSYGPNTEAFF. DNA of the CDR3: TGTGCCAGCAGTTATGGTCCAAACACTGAAGCTTTCTTT.

The chain uses TRBV18 and TRBJ1-5; D call uncertain. Trimming left V 3 bases short and J 3 bases short, with 12 bases between. The germline V gene has CDR1 KGHSH and CDR2 LQKENI. The CDR3 is made up of 15 amino acids. This CDR3 is CASSPTVIVNQPQHF. CDR3 DNA: TGTGCCAGCTCACCGACGGTGATAGTCAATCAGCCCCAGCATTTT.

Note on this clone: One junction end disagrees with the germline gene, perhaps due to a read error. The genes are TRBV7-9 and TRBJ2-3; D uncertain. The CDR3 covers 12 residues. Germline V gene lookup returns CDR1 SEHNR and CDR2 FQNEAQ (reference sequence). The CDR3 sequence is CASILSADTQYF. The CDR3 nucleotides are TGTGCCAGCATCTTAAGTGCAGATACGCAGTATTTT.

The chain has TRBV4-2 and TRBJ1-4; TRBD1 matches 11 bases. Germline CDR1 LGHNA, CDR2 YNFKEQ. With 4 bases clipped from V and 8 bases from J, the junction kept 6 bases outside the gene matches. The CDR3 loop spans 15 amino acids. The CDR3 DNA reads as TGTGCCAGCAGCCGAGGGACAGGGGGTAGCGAAAAACTGTTTTTT. Protein sequence: CASSRGTGGSEKLFF.

DNA of the CDR3: TGCGCCAGCAGCCTTTCTCAGGGAGACCCTAACTATGGCTACACCTTC. Amino acid sequence: CASSLSQGDPNYGYTF. The chain employs TRBV4-3 and TRBJ1-2; D is perhaps TRBD1 (5 bases). The ends were cut back, 4 bases at V and 0 bases at J, with 15 bases in the middle. CDR1 and CDR2 from the germline V gene are LGHNA and YSLEER. The CDR3 is 16 amino acids.

This chain uses TRBV5-5 with TRBJ2-3; a possible D gene is TRBD1 (5 bases). The V end lost 0 bases, the J end lost 2 bases, and 10 bases lay between the germline ends. The CDR3 is made up of 15 amino acids. The germline CDR1 and CDR2 sequences are SGHKS and YYEKEE (reference sequence). CDR3 nucleotide sequence: TGTGCCAGCAGCTTGGGGACACGGAACACAGATACGCAGTATTTT. This codes for CASSLGTRNTDTQYF.

The chain joins TRBV5-4 to TRBJ2-2; the D is unclear. Germline values: CDR1 SGHNT, CDR2 YYREEE (reference sequence). V lost 3 bases and J lost 1, with 10 bases in between. This CDR3 has 15 amino acids. The CDR3 sequence: CASSSPNRNTGELFF. The CDR3 DNA reads as TGTGCCAGCAGCTCGCCGAACCGGAACACCGGGGAGCTGTTTTTT.

The gene calls are TRBV10-3 and TRBJ2-1; D may be TRBD2 (5 bases). The V gene's germline CDR1 is ENHRY and CDR2 SYGVKD. The CDR3 spans 17 residues. Trimming took off 3 bases at V and 2 bases at J, with 17 bases between the two ends. For the CDR3, the DNA is TGTGCCATCAGTGATGACAAGGGCTGGCGGGCCTACAATGAGCAGTTCTTC. Translating gives CAISDDKGWRAYNEQFF.

The V call is TRBV4-3, the J call TRBJ1-5, with a tentative D call TRBD1 (5 bases). CDR3 length equals 14 residues. Trimming took 0 bases from V and 6 from J, leaving 9 bases between them. The V gene's germline CDR1 is LGHNA and CDR2 YSLEER. As DNA, the CDR3 is TGCGCCAGCAGCCAAGACAGGGTTGGTCAGCCCCAGCATTTT. Its translation is CASSQDRVGQPQHF.

The chain links TRBV4-3 to TRBJ2-1; 7 bases line up with TRBD1. Germline V gives CDR1 LGHNA, CDR2 YSLEER. CDR3 length: 16 amino acids. The trim removed 1 base at V and 7 bases at J, leaving 10 bases unmatched. CDR3 sequence (DNA): TGCGCCAGCAGCCAAGGTAGACAGGGTTTAGCAAATGAGCAGTTCTTC. As protein: CASSQGRQGLANEQFF.

The chain joins TRBV19 to TRBJ2-3; the D gene is possibly TRBD2 (5 bases). Germline V lookup: CDR1 LNHDA, CDR2 SQIVND (reference sequence). The CDR3 totals 17 residues. V was shortened by 0 bases and J by 1 base, with 14 bases between the two germline ends. The CDR3 region has the DNA TGTGCCAGTAGTATAGAGTCTAGCAACACTCGCACAGATACGCAGTATTTT. The encoded protein is CASSIESSNTRTDTQYF.

CDR3 DNA: TGCGCCAGCAGCTCCGGTTTGCGGACCCCGAATGAAAAACTGTTTTTT. Protein: CASSSGLRTPNEKLFF. The chain joins TRBV5-1 to TRBJ1-4; D is uncertain. Germline assignment: CDR1 SGHRS and CDR2 YFSETQ. The V gene lost 3 bases and the J gene lost 5 bases, with 17 bases spanning the gap. The CDR3 runs to 16 residues.

The chain has TRBV27 and TRBJ2-2; maybe TRBD2 (5 bases). Germline V lookup: CDR1 MNHEY, CDR2 SMNVEV (reference sequence). The CDR3 consists of 15 residues. Trimming took off 8 bases at V and 5 bases at J, with 18 bases between the two ends. The CDR3 region has the DNA TGTGCCAGCTCGCGGGTGGCCCTCGTGACCGGGGAGCTGTTTTTT. It is translated as CASSRVALVTGELFF.

The chain combines TRBV7-9 with TRBJ2-7, with TRBD2 as a possible D gene (6 bases). This CDR3 spans 14 amino acids. V gave up 3 bases and J gave up 2 bases, with 11 bases separating them. Germline CDR1 is SEHNR and CDR2 is FQNEAQ (reference sequence). CDR3 amino acids: CASSFSREPYEQYF. The CDR3 DNA reads TGTGCCAGCAGCTTTTCTCGGGAGCCCTACGAGCAGTACTTC.